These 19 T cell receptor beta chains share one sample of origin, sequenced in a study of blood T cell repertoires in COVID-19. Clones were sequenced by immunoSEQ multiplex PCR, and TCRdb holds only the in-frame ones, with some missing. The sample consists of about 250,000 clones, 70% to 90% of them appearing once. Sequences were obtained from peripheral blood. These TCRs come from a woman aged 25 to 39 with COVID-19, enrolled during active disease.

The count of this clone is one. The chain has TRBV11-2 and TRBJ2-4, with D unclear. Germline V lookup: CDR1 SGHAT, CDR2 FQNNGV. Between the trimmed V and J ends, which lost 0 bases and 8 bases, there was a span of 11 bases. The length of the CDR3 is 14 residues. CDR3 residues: CASSLDRQVDIQYF. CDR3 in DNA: TGTGCCAGCAGCTTAGACCGACAAGTTGACATTCAGTACTTC.

The CDR3 DNA reads as TGTGCCAGCACGCCGGACAGCGCCTCCTACGAGCAGTACTTC. It specifies CASTPDSASYEQYF. This rearrangement joins TRBV3-1 (or the pseudogene TRBV3-2) to TRBJ2-7; maybe TRBD1 (6 bases). Germline CDR1 LGHDT, CDR2 YNNKEL (reference sequence). Deletions cut 7 bases from V and 0 bases from J, with 13 bases between. The CDR3 is 14 amino acids.

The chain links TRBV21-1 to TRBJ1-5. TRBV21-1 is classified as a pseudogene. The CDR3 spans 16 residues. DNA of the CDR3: TGTGCCAGCAGCTTCCAAGTTGAGGGAATCAATCAGCCCCAGCATTTT. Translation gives CASSFQVEGINQPQHF.

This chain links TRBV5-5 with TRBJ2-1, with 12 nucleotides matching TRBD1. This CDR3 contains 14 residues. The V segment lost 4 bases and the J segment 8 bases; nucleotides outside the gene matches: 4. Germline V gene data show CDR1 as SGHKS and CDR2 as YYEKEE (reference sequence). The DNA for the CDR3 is TGTGCCAGCAGCCGGGACAGGGGGCGCGATGAGCAGTTCTTC. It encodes CASSRDRGRDEQFF.

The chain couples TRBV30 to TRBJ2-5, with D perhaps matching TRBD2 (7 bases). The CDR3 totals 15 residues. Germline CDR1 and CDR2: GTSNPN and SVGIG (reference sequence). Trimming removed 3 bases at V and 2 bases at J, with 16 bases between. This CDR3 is CAWRQRGGLQETQYF. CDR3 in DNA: TGTGCCTGGAGGCAAAGGGGGGGTTTACAAGAGACCCAGTACTTC. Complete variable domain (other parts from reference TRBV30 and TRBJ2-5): SQTIHQWPATLVQPVGSPLSLECTVEGTSNPNLYWYRQAAGRGLQLLFYSVGIGQISSEVPQNLSASRPQDRQFILSSKKLLLSDSGFYLCAWRQRGGLQETQYFGPGTRLLVL.

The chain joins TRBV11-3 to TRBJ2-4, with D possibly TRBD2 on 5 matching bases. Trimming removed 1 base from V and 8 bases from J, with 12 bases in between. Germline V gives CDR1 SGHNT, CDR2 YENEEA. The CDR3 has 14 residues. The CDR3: CASSLGGGWDIQYF. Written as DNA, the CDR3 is TGTGCCAGCAGCTTAGGTGGCGGGTGGGACATTCAGTACTTC.

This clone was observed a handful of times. The CDR3, as DNA: TGTGCCAGTAGCCCCCAGGCCAGGGGTCATCAGCCCCAGCATTTT. This encodes CASSPQARGHQPQHF. The J gene is TRBJ1-5, the V gene TRBV19, with D possibly being TRBD1 (6 bases). This CDR3 region has 15 residues. With 6 bases removed from V and 5 bases from J, the gap between germline ends came to 17 bases. CDR1 is LNHDA, CDR2 SQIVND, per germline (reference sequence).

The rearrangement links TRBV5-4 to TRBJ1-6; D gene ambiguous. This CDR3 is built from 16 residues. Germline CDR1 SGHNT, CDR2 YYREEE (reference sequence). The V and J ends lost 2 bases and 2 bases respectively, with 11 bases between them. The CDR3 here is CASSLVGGTYNSPLHF. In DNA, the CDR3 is TGTGCCAGCAGCTTAGTTGGAGGGACCTATAATTCACCCCTCCACTTT.

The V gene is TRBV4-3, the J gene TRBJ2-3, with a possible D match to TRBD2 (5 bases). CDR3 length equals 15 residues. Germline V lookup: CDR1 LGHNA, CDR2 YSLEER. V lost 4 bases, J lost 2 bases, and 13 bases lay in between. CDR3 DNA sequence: TGCGCCAGCAGCCCCCGAGGGCTAAACACAGATACGCAGTATTTT. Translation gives CASSPRGLNTDTQYF.

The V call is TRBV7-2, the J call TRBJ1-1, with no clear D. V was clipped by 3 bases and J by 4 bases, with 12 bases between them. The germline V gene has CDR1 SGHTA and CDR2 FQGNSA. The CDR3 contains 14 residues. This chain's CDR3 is CASSLRAPGTEAFF. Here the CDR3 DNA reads TGTGCCAGCAGCTTGCGCGCCCCGGGCACTGAAGCTTTCTTT.

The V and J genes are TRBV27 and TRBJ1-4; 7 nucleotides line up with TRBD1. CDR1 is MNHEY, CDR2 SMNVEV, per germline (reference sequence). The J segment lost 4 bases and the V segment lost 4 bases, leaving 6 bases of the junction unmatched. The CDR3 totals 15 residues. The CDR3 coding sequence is TGTGCCAGCAGTTCCCGGACAGGCCGTAATGAAAAACTGTTTTTT. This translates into CASSSRTGRNEKLFF.

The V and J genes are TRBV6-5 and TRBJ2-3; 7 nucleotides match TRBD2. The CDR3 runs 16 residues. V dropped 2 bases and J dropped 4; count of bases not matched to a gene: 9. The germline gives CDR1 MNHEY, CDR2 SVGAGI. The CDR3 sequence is CASSYTRAGLSDTQYF. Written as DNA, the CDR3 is TGTGCCAGCAGTTACACACGAGCGGGACTTTCAGATACGCAGTATTTT.

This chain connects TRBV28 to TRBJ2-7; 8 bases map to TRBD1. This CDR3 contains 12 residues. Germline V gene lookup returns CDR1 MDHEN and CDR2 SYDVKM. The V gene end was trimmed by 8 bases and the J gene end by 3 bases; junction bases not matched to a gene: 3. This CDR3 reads CASGQGSYEQYF. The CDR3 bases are TGTGCCAGCGGACAGGGAAGCTACGAGCAGTACTTC.

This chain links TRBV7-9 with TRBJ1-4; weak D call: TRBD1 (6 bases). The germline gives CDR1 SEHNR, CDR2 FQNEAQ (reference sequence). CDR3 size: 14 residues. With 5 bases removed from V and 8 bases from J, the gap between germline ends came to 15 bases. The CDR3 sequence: CASSPTGRIEKLFF. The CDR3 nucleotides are TGTGCCAGCAGCCCCACAGGGCGCATAGAAAAACTGTTTTTT.

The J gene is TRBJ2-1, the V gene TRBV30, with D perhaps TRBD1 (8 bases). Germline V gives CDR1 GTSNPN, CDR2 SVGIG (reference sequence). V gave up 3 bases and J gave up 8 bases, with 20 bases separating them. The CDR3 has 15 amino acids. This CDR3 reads CAWSFGTGGGDEQFF. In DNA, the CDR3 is TGTGCCTGGAGCTTCGGGACAGGCGGGGGTGATGAGCAGTTCTTC. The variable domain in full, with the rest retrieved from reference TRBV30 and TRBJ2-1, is SQTIHQWPATLVQPVGSPLSLECTVEGTSNPNLYWYRQAAGRGLQLLFYSVGIGQISSEVPQNLSASRPQDRQFILSSKKLLLSDSGFYLCAWSFGTGGGDEQFFGPGTRLTVL.

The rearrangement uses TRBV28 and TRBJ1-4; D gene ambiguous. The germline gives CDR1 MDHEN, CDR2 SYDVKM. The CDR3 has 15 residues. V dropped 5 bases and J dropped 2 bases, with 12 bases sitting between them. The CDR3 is CASSTRAGTNEKLFF. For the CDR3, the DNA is TGTGCCAGCAGTACAAGGGCGGGGACTAATGAAAAACTGTTTTTT.

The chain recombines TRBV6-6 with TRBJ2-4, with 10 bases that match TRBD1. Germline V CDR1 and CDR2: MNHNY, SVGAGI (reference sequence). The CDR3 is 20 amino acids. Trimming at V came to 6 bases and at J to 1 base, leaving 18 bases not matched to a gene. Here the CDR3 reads CASSYDPGQGIGAAKNIQYF. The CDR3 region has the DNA TGTGCCAGCAGCTATGATCCGGGACAGGGGATTGGTGCGGCCAAAAACATTCAGTACTTC.

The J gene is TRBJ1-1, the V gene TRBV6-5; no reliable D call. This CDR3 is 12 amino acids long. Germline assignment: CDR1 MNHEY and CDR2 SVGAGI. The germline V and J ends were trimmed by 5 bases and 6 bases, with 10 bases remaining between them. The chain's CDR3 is CASSTWASEAFF. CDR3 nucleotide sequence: TGTGCCAGCAGTACGTGGGCCTCTGAAGCTTTCTTT.

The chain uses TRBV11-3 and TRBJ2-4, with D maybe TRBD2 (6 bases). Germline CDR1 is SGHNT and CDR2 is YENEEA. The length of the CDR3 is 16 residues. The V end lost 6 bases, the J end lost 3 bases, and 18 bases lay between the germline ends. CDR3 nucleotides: TGTGCCAGCAGTAGCGAAGGAGGGCCGAGCAAAAACATTCAGTACTTC. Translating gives CASSSEGGPSKNIQYF. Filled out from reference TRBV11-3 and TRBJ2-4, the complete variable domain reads EAGVVQSPRYKIIEKKQPVAFWCNPISGHNTLYWYLQNLGQGPELLIRYENEEAVDDSQLPKDRFSAERLKGVDSTLKIQPAELGDSAVYLCASSSEGGPSKNIQYFGAGTRLSVL.